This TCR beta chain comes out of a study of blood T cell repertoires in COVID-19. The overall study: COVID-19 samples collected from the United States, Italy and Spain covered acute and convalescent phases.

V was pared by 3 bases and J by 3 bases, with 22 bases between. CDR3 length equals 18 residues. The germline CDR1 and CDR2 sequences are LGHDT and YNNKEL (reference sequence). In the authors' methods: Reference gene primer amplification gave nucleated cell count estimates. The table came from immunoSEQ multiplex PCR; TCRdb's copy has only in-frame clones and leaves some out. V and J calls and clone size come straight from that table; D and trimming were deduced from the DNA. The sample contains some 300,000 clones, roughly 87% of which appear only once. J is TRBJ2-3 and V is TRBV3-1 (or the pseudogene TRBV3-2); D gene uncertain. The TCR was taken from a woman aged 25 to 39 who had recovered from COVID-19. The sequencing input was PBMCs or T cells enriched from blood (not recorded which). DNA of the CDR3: TGTGCCAGCAGCCAGGGCCAGCTGAAAGTATCCAAAACAGATACGCAGTATTTT. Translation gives CASSQGQLKVSKTDTQYF.